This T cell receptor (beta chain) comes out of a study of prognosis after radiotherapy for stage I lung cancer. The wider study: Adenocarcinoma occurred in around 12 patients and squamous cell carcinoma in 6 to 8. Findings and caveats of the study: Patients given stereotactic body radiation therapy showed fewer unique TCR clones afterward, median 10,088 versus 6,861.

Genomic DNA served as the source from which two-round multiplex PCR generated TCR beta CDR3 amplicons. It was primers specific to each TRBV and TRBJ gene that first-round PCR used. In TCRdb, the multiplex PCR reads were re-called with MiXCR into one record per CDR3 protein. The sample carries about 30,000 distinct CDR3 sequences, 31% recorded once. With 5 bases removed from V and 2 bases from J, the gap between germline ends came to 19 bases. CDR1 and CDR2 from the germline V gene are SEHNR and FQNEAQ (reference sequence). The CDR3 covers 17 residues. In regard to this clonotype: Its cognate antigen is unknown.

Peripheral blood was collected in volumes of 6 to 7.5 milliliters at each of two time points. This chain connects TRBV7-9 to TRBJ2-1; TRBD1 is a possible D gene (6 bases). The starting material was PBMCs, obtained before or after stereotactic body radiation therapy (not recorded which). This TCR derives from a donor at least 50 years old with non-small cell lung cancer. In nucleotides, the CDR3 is TGTGCCAGCAGCCCAAATCGGGGCAGGACAGCCTACAATGAGCAGTTCTTC. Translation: CASSPNRGRTAYNEQFF.